A selection of T cell receptor beta chains follows, all from one sample in a study of memory CD4+ T cells and cytomegalovirus serostatus. Generated by immunoSEQ multiplex PCR, the TCRdb table keeps only in-frame clones and is missing some. The sample carries some 49,000 clones, about 78% recorded once. The sample consisted of memory CD4+ T cells from blood. Receptors originate from an adult in good health and CMV-seronegative. The CDR3 runs from the conserved cysteine through the conserved F or W. A D gene is named only where the DNA matches it firmly. Expanded clones get a size class; other rows say once, few or many, or leave the size out.

D	J	V	size	DNA	CDR3
.	TRBJ1-5	TRBV5-1	.	TGCGCCAGCAGCTTATCGGGAATAAATCAGCCCCAGCATTTT	CASSLSGINQPQHF
.	TRBJ1-2	TRBV9	.	TGTGCCAGCAGCGCCCTGGGCTATGGCTACACCTTC	CASSALGYGYTF
.	TRBJ2-7	TRBV7-8	.	TGTGCCAGCAGCCCGACAGTCCACTACGAGCAGTACTTC	CASSPTVHYEQYF
.	TRBJ1-5	TRBV7-9	once	TGTGCCAGCAGCTCGCAGGGGACACATCAGCCCCAGCATTTT	CASSSQGTHQPQHF
.	TRBJ2-3	TRBV19	.	TGTGCCAGTAGTAGTTGGGCCCGCACAGATACGCAGTATTTT	CASSSWARTDTQYF
TRBD1	TRBJ1-5	TRBV7-8	.	TGTGCCAGCAGCCCACAGGGGCACCGGGATAGCAATCAGCCCCAGCATTTT	CASSPQGHRDSNQPQHF
.	TRBJ1-6	TRBV6-5	.	TGTGCCAGCAGTTACTCAGGGCTACCCAATTCACCCCTCCACTTT	CASSYSGLPNSPLHF
.	TRBJ2-1	TRBV5-1	.	TGCGCCAGCAGTCACGGGACATCGCAGGTCAATGAGCAGTTCTTC	CASSHGTSQVNEQFF
TRBD1	TRBJ1-2	TRBV28	.	TGTGCCAGCAGCCCGACGACAGGGTTGGCTGGCTACACCTTC	CASSPTTGLAGYTF
.	TRBJ2-5	TRBV7-6	.	TGTGCCAGCAGCTTAGTCTTCAAAGAGACCCAGTACTTC	CASSLVFKETQYF
TRBD2	TRBJ2-5	TRBV5-1	.	TGCGCCAGCAGCTTTAGCGGGGGGCAAGAGACCCAGTACTTC	CASSFSGGQETQYF
.	TRBJ2-1	TRBV18	.	TGTGCCAGCTCATGGGCAGGGGCAGACAATGAGCAGTTCTTC	CASSWAGADNEQFF
.	TRBJ2-6	TRBV4-2	.	TGTGCCAGCAGCCAAGATGGCTCGGCTGGGGCCAACGTCCTGACTTTC	CASSQDGSAGANVLTF
TRBD1	TRBJ1-4	TRBV9	.	TGTGCCAGCAGCGTAGGGCGACAGGGGATGGAAAAACTGTTTTTT	CASSVGRQGMEKLFF
TRBD1	TRBJ1-5	TRBV6-6	.	TGTGCCAGCAGTTACGCCGACAGGGGTCAGCCCCAGCATTTT	CASSYADRGQPQHF
.	TRBJ1-3	TRBV10-3	.	TGTGCCATCCGGGAGAAAGGTACTTCTGGAAACACCATATATTTT	CAIREKGTSGNTIYF
.	TRBJ2-1	TRBV5-1	.	TGCGCCAGCAGCTTGGCTATTGACTACAATGAGCAGTTCTTC	CASSLAIDYNEQFF
.	TRBJ1-3	TRBV30	.	TGTGCCTGGATGACCGGGAGTGGAAACACCATATATTTT	CAWMTGSGNTIYF
.	TRBJ1-1	TRBV5-5	.	TGTGCCAGCAGCTCCTTGACTCGGGGGGACACTGAAGCTTTCTTT	CASSSLTRGDTEAFF
.	TRBJ1-5	TRBV5-5	.	TGTGCCAGCAGCCCGACAGGCGGGTACAATCAGCCCCAGCATTTT	CASSPTGGYNQPQHF
.	TRBJ2-5	TRBV19	.	TGTGCCAGTAGTAACATTGGAGAGACCCAGTACTTC	CASSNIGETQYF
.	TRBJ1-3	TRBV4-1	.	TGCGCCAGCAGCCACGGGACGGCGGACACCATATATTTT	CASSHGTADTIYF